The 18 T cell receptor beta chains listed next were all sequenced from one sample in a study of blood T cells in healthy people across ages. The second PCR ran roughly 6 to 11 cycles with a sample-barcoded 5' primer and J-beta primers. MiXCR, run by TCRdb on the 5' RACE reads, gives a single entry per CDR3 protein. The sample lists some 860,000 distinct CDR3 sequences, just over 55% occurring once. Specimen: blood. The receptors come from a man between 40 and 49 years old in good health.

The chain carries TRBV5-6 and TRBJ2-7; TRBD1 agrees at 8 bases. Trimming removed 2 bases from V and 3 bases from J; junction bases left unmatched: 13. The CDR3 totals 17 residues. CDR1 SGHDT and CDR2 YYEEEE come from the germline V gene. The chain's CDR3 is CASSLDRTGITDYEQYF. The CDR3 DNA follows: TGTGCCAGCAGCTTAGACCGGACAGGGATCACGGACTACGAGCAGTACTTC.

About this clonotype itself: It may be a read error: a sequence one base away is much more abundant. The rearrangement joins TRBV5-1 to TRBJ2-3; D is possibly TRBD2 (5 bases). The V and J ends lost 2 bases and 2 bases respectively, with 9 bases between them. This CDR3 contains 14 residues. From germline, CDR1 is SGHRS and CDR2 YFSETQ. CDR3 residues: CASSLAEPTDTQYF. In nucleotides, the CDR3 is TGCGCCAGCAGCTTAGCGGAGCCCACAGATACGCAGTATTTT.

This chain uses TRBV12-3 or TRBV12-4 with TRBJ1-5, with TRBD1 matching over 9 bases. This CDR3 has 16 amino acids. The V gene end was trimmed by 6 bases and the J gene end by 0 bases; junction bases not matched to a gene: 6. Written as DNA, the CDR3 is TGTGCCAGCAGACAGGGGGCATTACTTAGCAATCAGCCCCAGCATTTT. This gives the protein CASRQGALLSNQPQHF.

The chain recombines TRBV7-2 with TRBJ1-1; 10 positions agree with TRBD1. There are 15 residues in the CDR3. The V gene's germline CDR1 is SGHTA and CDR2 FQGNSA. J was trimmed by 6 bases and V by 3 bases; bases with no gene match: 7. Here the CDR3 reads CASSFPGTGVAEAFF. The CDR3 DNA is TGTGCCAGCAGCTTTCCCGGGACAGGGGTAGCTGAAGCTTTCTTT.

The chain combines TRBV24-1 with TRBJ1-2; no firm D call. The CDR3 has 13 amino acids. The V gene lost 5 bases and the J gene lost 0 bases, with 6 bases spanning the gap. Germline CDR1 is KGHDR and CDR2 is SFDVKD. Written as DNA, the CDR3 is TGTGCCACCAGTGGGGCAACTAACTATGGCTACACCTTC. This translates into CATSGATNYGYTF.

This chain links TRBV10-3 with TRBJ2-5; 12 positions agree with TRBD2. The ends lost 7 bases at V and 7 bases at J; junction bases unmatched: 7. Germline V gene lookup returns CDR1 ENHRY and CDR2 SYGVKD. This CDR3 comprises 14 residues. CDR3 bases: TGTGCCATCATAGCTAGCGGGGGGGCTGCGACCCAGTACTTC. Amino acid sequence: CAIIASGGAATQYF.

V gene TRBV28 combines with J gene TRBJ2-7, with TRBD1 matching 9 bases. V lost 5 bases and J lost 6; bases outside the gene matches: 11. The CDR3 sequence is 15 residues long. Per the germline V gene, CDR1 is MDHEN and CDR2 is SYDVKM. The CDR3 DNA reads TGTGCCAGCAGTCCTCGAGGACAGGGGATTATCGAGCAGTACTTC. This translates into CASSPRGQGIIEQYF.

Only one count was recorded for this clonotype. The chain is built from TRBV12-5 and TRBJ2-3, with a tentative D call TRBD2 (5 bases). The V gene lost 5 bases and the J gene lost 0 bases, with 9 bases spanning the gap. The CDR3 extends over 14 amino acids. The germline V gene has CDR1 LGHNT and CDR2 FRNRAP. The CDR3 spells CASGVTTSTDTQYF. The CDR3 DNA reads as TGTGCTAGTGGTGTGACTACGAGCACAGATACGCAGTATTTT.

This clonotype was observed a handful of times. The chain links TRBV4-3 to TRBJ1-6, with D hard to call. The CDR3 contains 15 residues. Germline V gives CDR1 LGHNA, CDR2 YSLEER. V was shortened by 1 base and J by 4 bases, with 8 bases between the two germline ends. This CDR3 is CASSQVGTYNSPLHF. CDR3 coding DNA: TGCGCCAGCAGCCAAGTTGGTACTTATAATTCACCCCTCCACTTT.

Of note for this clonotype: One end of the junction varies from germline; a read error may be responsible. J is TRBJ2-1 and V is TRBV9; D remains ambiguous. Germline V gives CDR1 SGDLS, CDR2 YYNGEE. The CDR3 contains 15 residues. The CDR3 region has the DNA TGCGCCAGCAGCGTTGACGTAGGAGCAAACAATGAGCAGTTCTTC. The encoded protein is CASSVDVGANNEQFF.

Here the CDR3 reads CATTTGGQEAYEQYF. The CDR3 DNA sequence: TGTGCCACAACTACAGGGGGCCAAGAAGCCTACGAGCAGTACTTC. The chain recombines TRBV28 with TRBJ2-7; 9 bases fit TRBD1. The V gene's germline CDR1 is MDHEN and CDR2 SYDVKM. With 10 bases clipped from V and 2 bases from J, the junction kept 12 bases outside the gene matches. This CDR3 spans 15 amino acids. The full variable domain, in which reference TRBV28 and TRBJ2-7 provide the parts outside the CDR3, is DVKVTQSSRYLVKRTGEKVFLECVQDMDHENMFWYRQDPGLGLRLIYFSYDVKMKEKGDIPEGYSVSREKKERFSLILESASTNQTSMYLCATTTGGQEAYEQYFGPGTRLTVT.

This clonotype was seen more than once but under ten times. This chain joins TRBV28 and TRBJ2-1; D ambiguous. Per the germline V gene, CDR1 is MDHEN and CDR2 is SYDVKM. Trimming removed 7 bases from V and 3 bases from J, with 7 bases in between. This CDR3 has 12 residues. The CDR3 DNA is TGTGCCAGCAAGGGCCTCTACAATGAGCAGTTCTTC. Encoded protein: CASKGLYNEQFF. Complete variable domain (other parts from reference TRBV28 and TRBJ2-1): DVKVTQSSRYLVKRTGEKVFLECVQDMDHENMFWYRQDPGLGLRLIYFSYDVKMKEKGDIPEGYSVSREKKERFSLILESASTNQTSMYLCASKGLYNEQFFGPGTRLTVL.

This clonotype appeared a single time. The chain is built from TRBV5-1 and TRBJ1-1, with D tentatively TRBD1 (5 bases). This CDR3 region has 14 residues. CDR1 is SGHRS and CDR2 is YFSETQ in the germline V gene. V shed 4 bases and J shed 6 bases, with 16 bases lying between them. The CDR3 reads CASSEGGARAEAFF. The CDR3 bases are TGCGCCAGCAGCGAGGGAGGGGCTCGGGCTGAAGCTTTCTTT.

This clonotype has only a few counts. The gene calls are TRBV7-2 and TRBJ1-5, with 9 bases aligning to TRBD1. Losses at the gene ends were 5 bases for V and 3 bases for J; bases not matched to a gene: 11. Germline CDR1 is SGHTA and CDR2 is FQGNSA. CDR3 length: 17 amino acids. This CDR3 is CASSPRRTGEINQPQHF. CDR3 sequence (DNA): TGTGCCAGCAGCCCCCGGCGGACAGGGGAGATCAATCAGCCCCAGCATTTT.

This clonotype showed up just a few times. The chain joins TRBV9 to TRBJ2-3; D remains ambiguous. The germline gives CDR1 SGDLS, CDR2 YYNGEE. V lost 3 bases and J lost 2, with 13 bases in between. CDR3 length equals 15 residues. CDR3 DNA sequence: TGTGCCAGCAGCGCCTCGGAGAGAGACACAGATACGCAGTATTTT. Residues: CASSASERDTDTQYF. Based on the CDR3 plus reference TRBV9 and TRBJ2-3, the full variable domain is DSGVTQTPKHLITATGQRVTLRCSPRSGDLSVYWYQQSLDQGLQFLIQYYNGEERAKGNILERFSAQQFPDLHSELNLSSLELGDSALYFCASSASERDTDTQYFGPGTRLTVL.

This clonotype was picked up one time. The chain couples TRBV20-1 to TRBJ2-7, with D possibly being TRBD1 (6 bases). This CDR3 region has 13 residues. CDR1 is DFQATT and CDR2 is SNEGSKA in the germline V gene (reference sequence). Between the trimmed V and J ends, which lost 0 bases and 2 bases, there was a span of 8 bases. The CDR3 here is CSARDAGAYEQYF. CDR3 in DNA: TGCAGTGCTAGAGACGCAGGGGCCTACGAGCAGTACTTC.

The chain has TRBV7-3 and TRBJ2-1; maybe TRBD2 (6 bases). The CDR3 has 15 residues. V shed 5 bases and J shed 4 bases, with 15 bases lying between them. The germline gives CDR1 SGHTA, CDR2 FQGTGA. This chain's CDR3 is CASSDNGGGYNEQFF. The CDR3 DNA is TGTGCCAGCAGCGATAATGGAGGAGGGTACAATGAGCAGTTCTTC.

This clonotype was observed a few times. The J gene is TRBJ2-2, the V gene TRBV5-5; D gene unclear. Per the germline V gene, CDR1 is SGHKS and CDR2 is YYEKEE (reference sequence). Trimming took 0 bases from V and 0 from J, leaving 6 bases between them. The CDR3 extends over 15 amino acids. The CDR3 protein is CASSLEAANTGELFF. CDR3 nucleotides: TGTGCCAGCAGCTTGGAAGCAGCGAACACCGGGGAGCTGTTTTTT.